These 28 T cell receptor beta chains were sequenced from one sample in a study of blood T cell repertoires in COVID-19. Sequencing was performed with immunoSEQ multiplex PCR; in TCRdb, only in-frame clones are kept and a portion is missing. The repertoire holds approximately 350,000 clones, with approximately 86% as singletons. The sequencing sample was made of peripheral blood. The source is a woman aged 60-70 years with COVID-19, enrolled during active disease.

The V call is TRBV7-9, the J call TRBJ2-7, with unresolved D. Trimming removed 5 bases from V and 6 bases from J, with 8 bases in between. The CDR3 is 11 amino acids. Germline assignment: CDR1 SEHNR and CDR2 FQNEAQ (reference sequence). In DNA form, the CDR3 reads TGTGCCAGCAGCGTCTACGTCGAGCAGTACTTC. Translating gives CASSVYVEQYF.

This rearrangement joins TRBV9 to TRBJ2-1, with TRBD1 identical over 11 bases. The CDR3 covers 16 residues. With 4 bases clipped from V and 7 bases from J, the junction kept 10 bases outside the gene matches. CDR1 and CDR2 from the germline V gene are SGDLS and YYNGEE. The CDR3 region is CASSPRGQGAVNEQFF. DNA for the CDR3: TGTGCCAGCAGCCCCCGTGGACAGGGGGCTGTAAATGAGCAGTTCTTC.

This clone has a single count. V usage is TRBV27 and J usage is TRBJ2-7; 8 positions match TRBD2. CDR3 length: 15 amino acids. Germline-derived CDR1 and CDR2 are MNHEY and SMNVEV (reference sequence). The V segment lost 5 bases and the J segment 6 bases; nucleotides outside the gene matches: 12. In DNA form, the CDR3 reads TGTGCCAGCAGTCCCCTGGCCGGGGGGGCGGCCGAGCAGTACTTC. Protein product: CASSPLAGGAAEQYF.

CDR3 bases: TGCGCCAGCAGCCCTTCTCAGGGGACCGGGGAGCTGTTTTTT. Translating it yields CASSPSQGTGELFF. The rearrangement links TRBV4-1 to TRBJ2-2, with D perhaps matching TRBD1 (6 bases). There are 14 residues in the CDR3. V was clipped by 4 bases and J by 5 bases, with 11 bases between them. In germline, CDR1 is MGHRA, CDR2 YSYEKL.

The V gene is TRBV23-1, the J gene TRBJ1-2, with D possibly matching TRBD1 (6 bases). TRBV23-1 is classed as an ORF, of uncertain function. This CDR3 region has 13 residues. Trimming removed 4 bases from V and 13 bases from J, with 19 bases in between. CDR3 residues: CASSREGGLCFTF. For the CDR3, the DNA is TGCGCCAGCAGTCGGGAGGGGGGCCTTTGCTTCACCTTC.

This chain joins TRBV6-2 or TRBV6-3 and TRBJ1-1; D remains unclear. Between the trimmed V and J ends, which lost 5 bases and 2 bases, there was a span of 12 bases. CDR3 length: 14 residues. Germline V gene lookup returns CDR1 MNHEY and CDR2 SVGEGT. The CDR3 is CASSRSAGNTEAFF. CDR3 nucleotide sequence: TGTGCCAGCAGTAGGTCGGCAGGCAACACTGAAGCTTTCTTT.

V usage is TRBV19 and J usage is TRBJ2-7; 8 bases are shared with TRBD1. V dropped 5 bases and J dropped 1; count of bases not matched to a gene: 4. The CDR3 extends over 14 amino acids. The germline V gene has CDR1 LNHDA and CDR2 SQIVND (reference sequence). The CDR3 sequence is CASSPGQASYEQYF. DNA for the CDR3: TGTGCCAGTAGTCCGGGACAGGCATCCTACGAGCAGTACTTC. Looking up the rest from reference TRBV19 and TRBJ2-7 gives the full variable domain: DGGITQSPKYLFRKEGQNVTLSCEQNLNHDAMYWYRQDPGQGLRLIYYSQIVNDFQKGDIAEGYSVSREKKESFPLTVTSAQKNPTAFYLCASSPGQASYEQYFGPGTRLTVT.

The rearrangement links TRBV5-4 to TRBJ2-5, with a possible D match to TRBD1 (6 bases). Germline values: CDR1 SGHNT, CDR2 YYREEE (reference sequence). CDR3 length equals 14 residues. Trimming stripped 0 bases from V and 5 bases from J, with 11 bases between. This chain's CDR3 is CASSLGGRWETQYF. The CDR3 bases are TGTGCCAGCAGCTTGGGGGGGCGGTGGGAGACCCAGTACTTC.

The chain joins TRBV11-2 to TRBJ2-1; D is undetermined. Deletions cut 1 base from V and 6 bases from J, with 7 bases between. This CDR3 has 13 residues. The germline CDR1 and CDR2 sequences are SGHAT and FQNNGV. The CDR3 sequence: CASSLGGLNEQFF. DNA for the CDR3: TGTGCCAGCAGCTTAGGAGGTCTCAATGAGCAGTTCTTC. The variable domain in full, completed from reference TRBV11-2 and TRBJ2-1, reads EAGVAQSPRYKIIEKRQSVAFWCNPISGHATLYWYQQILGQGPKLLIQFQNNGVVDDSQLPKDRFSAERLKGVDSTLKIQPAKLEDSAVYLCASSLGGLNEQFFGPGTRLTVL.

The CDR3 loop is CASSSPGLEDEQFF. Written as DNA, the CDR3 is TGTGCCAGCAGTTCCCCGGGACTAGAGGATGAGCAGTTCTTC. This sequence joins TRBV27 and TRBJ2-1; 8 bases are a match to TRBD2. The CDR3 is 14 amino acids. CDR1 is MNHEY, CDR2 SMNVEV, per germline (reference sequence). After removal of 4 bases from V and 8 bases from J, the junction contained 7 bases not matched to a gene.

V gene TRBV9 combines with J gene TRBJ2-6; TRBD1 agrees at 9 bases. V gave up 4 bases and J gave up 2 bases; unmatched junction bases: 4. This CDR3 is 16 amino acids long. CDR1 SGDLS and CDR2 YYNGEE come from the germline V gene. This CDR3 is CASSLQGAAGANVLTF. CDR3 in DNA: TGTGCCAGCAGCCTACAGGGGGCGGCTGGGGCCAACGTCCTGACTTTC. Complete variable domain (other parts from reference TRBV9 and TRBJ2-6): DSGVTQTPKHLITATGQRVTLRCSPRSGDLSVYWYQQSLDQGLQFLIQYYNGEERAKGNILERFSAQQFPDLHSELNLSSLELGDSALYFCASSLQGAAGANVLTFGAGSRLTVL.

V and J are TRBV5-1 and TRBJ2-7; 7 bases are shared with TRBD1. Germline CDR1 is SGHRS and CDR2 is YFSETQ. The trim removed 0 bases at V and 2 bases at J, leaving 5 bases unmatched. The CDR3 extends over 15 amino acids. CDR3: CASSLGGTVPYEQYF. Here the CDR3 DNA reads TGCGCCAGCAGCTTGGGGGGGACAGTACCCTACGAGCAGTACTTC.

Notes on this clone: The same CDR3 is also encoded by other DNA sequences in this sample. In DNA form, the CDR3 reads TGTGCCAGCAGTTACTCAGGGGGAGATGGCTACACCTTC. Encoded protein: CASSYSGGDGYTF. The chain joins TRBV6-5 to TRBJ1-2; maybe TRBD1 (6 bases). V gave up 0 bases and J gave up 6 bases, with 8 bases separating them. This CDR3 has 13 amino acids. Germline loops: CDR1 MNHEY, CDR2 SVGAGI.

This rearrangement joins TRBV6-2 or TRBV6-3 to TRBJ1-2; D is uncertain. The germline V and J ends were trimmed by 1 base and 7 bases, with 10 bases remaining between them. CDR1 is MNHEY, CDR2 SVGEGT, per germline. The CDR3 length is 13 residues. CDR3 coding DNA: TGTGCCAGCAGTTACTGGATGGCGGGTGGCTACACCTTC. Translation: CASSYWMAGGYTF.

V and J are TRBV10-1 and TRBJ2-3, with TRBD2 matching 12 bases. The CDR3 length is 16 residues. Unmatched junction bases numbered 6, after V lost 0 bases and J lost 8 bases. Per germline, CDR1 WNHNN and CDR2 SYGVQD (reference sequence). As DNA, the CDR3 is TGCGCCAGCAGTGAGTCGGCTAGCGGGGGGGAGGGTACGCAGTATTTT. It is translated as CASSESASGGEGTQYF.

The chain is built from TRBV21-1 and TRBJ2-1; the D segment call TRBD1 is taken from the table without a DNA check. TRBV21-1 is classified as a pseudogene. There are 16 residues in the CDR3. For the CDR3, the DNA is TGTGCCAGCGTCTCCGGACAGCCAGCAAAGTACAATGAGCAGTTCTTC. Amino acid sequence: CASVSGQPAKYNEQFF.

The gene calls are TRBV11-2 and TRBJ1-1; D is uncertain. The CDR3 length is 15 residues. Trimming shortened V by 1 base and J by 0 bases, and 9 bases separated the two germline ends. The germline CDR1 and CDR2 sequences are SGHAT and FQNNGV. DNA of the CDR3: TGTGCCAGCAGCTTAGGGCAAAACATGAACACTGAAGCTTTCTTT. The encoded protein is CASSLGQNMNTEAFF.

The chain links TRBV12-5 to TRBJ2-7, with TRBD1 matching 7 bases. The junction had 1 base not matched to a gene; V was cut back by 10 bases and J by 1 base. The germline V gene has CDR1 LGHNT and CDR2 FRNRAP. The CDR3 is 11 amino acids. The DNA for the CDR3 is TGTGCTACGGGACAGTCCTACGAGCAGTACTTC. Its translation is CATGQSYEQYF.

CDR3 residues: CASSRAGLATTGELFF. The CDR3 DNA reads TGTGCCAGCAGCCGCGCGGGACTAGCGACCACCGGGGAGCTGTTTTTT. J is TRBJ2-2 and V is TRBV13; TRBD2 matches 10 bases. V was pared by 5 bases and J by 4 bases, with 7 bases of the junction left unmatched. The CDR3 runs to 16 residues. The germline gives CDR1 PRHDT, CDR2 FYEKMQ (reference sequence).

This clone has only a few counts. The V and J genes are TRBV11-2 and TRBJ2-7; D is possibly TRBD2 (5 bases). Trimming took off 4 bases at V and 7 bases at J, with 14 bases between the two ends. This CDR3 spans 13 amino acids. Germline V gene lookup returns CDR1 SGHAT and CDR2 FQNNGV. This chain's CDR3 is CASSWASSGEQYF. The CDR3 bases are TGTGCCAGCAGCTGGGCGAGCTCGGGGGAGCAGTACTTC.

This chain uses TRBV4-2 with TRBJ2-5; 10 bases are shared with TRBD2. The CDR3 has 18 amino acids. Unmatched junction bases numbered 11, after V lost 0 bases and J lost 4 bases. In germline, CDR1 is LGHNA, CDR2 YNFKEQ. Written as DNA, the CDR3 is TGTGCCAGCAGCCAAGATACGAGCGGGGGGGCCTTTTTAGAGACCCAGTACTTC. It encodes CASSQDTSGGAFLETQYF.

The V call is TRBV7-9, the J call TRBJ2-3; TRBD2 aligns across 8 bases. There are 15 residues in the CDR3. Germline loops: CDR1 SEHNR, CDR2 FQNEAQ (reference sequence). Germline trimming cut 2 bases from V and 3 bases from J; bases unmatched to any gene: 4. The CDR3 is CASSLSPGGTDTQYF. The CDR3 DNA reads TGTGCCAGCAGCTTATCCCCGGGGGGGACAGATACGCAGTATTTT.

The CDR3 region is CASSGTGGGSQYF. Written as DNA, the CDR3 is TGTGCCAGCAGCGGGACAGGTGGCGGCTCGCAGTACTTC. The chain links TRBV9 to TRBJ2-7; 7 nucleotides align to TRBD1. V lost 3 bases and J lost 9; bases outside the gene matches: 9. From germline, CDR1 is SGDLS and CDR2 YYNGEE. The CDR3 contains 13 residues.

The J gene is TRBJ1-3, the V gene TRBV6-1; TRBD1 matches 8 bases. The germline V gene encodes CDR1 MNHNS and CDR2 SASEGT. The V segment lost 3 bases and the J segment 9 bases; nucleotides outside the gene matches: 13. The CDR3 spans 16 residues. The CDR3: CASSDRTGPVRRTIYF. The CDR3 DNA follows: TGTGCCAGCAGTGACCGGACAGGGCCGGTCAGACGCACCATATATTTT.

The J gene is TRBJ1-1, the V gene TRBV11-3, with a possible D match to TRBD1 (6 bases). Germline V gene sequence: CDR1 SGHNT, CDR2 YENEEA. Trimming removed 4 bases at V and 4 bases at J, with 10 bases between. This CDR3 has 13 amino acids. CDR3 sequence reads: CASSYIRGTEAFF. The DNA for the CDR3 is TGTGCCAGCAGCTATATCAGGGGCACTGAAGCTTTCTTT.

The chain joins TRBV19 to TRBJ2-1; possible D gene TRBD1, 5 bases. This CDR3 has 14 residues. V gave up 1 base and J gave up 6 bases, with 10 bases separating them. The germline V gene has CDR1 LNHDA and CDR2 SQIVND (reference sequence). The CDR3 loop is CASSIGTGPNEQFF. The CDR3 nucleotides are TGTGCCAGTAGTATAGGAACAGGCCCCAATGAGCAGTTCTTC. Full variable domain (outside the CDR3, taken from reference TRBV19 and TRBJ2-1): DGGITQSPKYLFRKEGQNVTLSCEQNLNHDAMYWYRQDPGQGLRLIYYSQIVNDFQKGDIAEGYSVSREKKESFPLTVTSAQKNPTAFYLCASSIGTGPNEQFFGPGTRLTVL.

The chain uses TRBV4-3 and TRBJ2-3, with 7 nucleotides matching TRBD2. The CDR3 runs to 17 residues. Germline V gene lookup returns CDR1 LGHNA and CDR2 YSLEER. Trimming took 2 bases from V and 2 from J; bases not matched to a gene: 10. CDR3 nucleotide sequence: TGCGCCAGCAGCCAAAGGGCCGGGGGGTTGAACACAGATACGCAGTATTTT. It translates to CASSQRAGGLNTDTQYF.

The chain has TRBV6-2 or TRBV6-3 and TRBJ2-3; the match to TRBD2 covers 14 bases. Per the germline V gene, CDR1 is MNHEY and CDR2 is SVGEGT. This CDR3 has 17 amino acids. Trimming cost V 6 bases and J 3 bases; bases outside gene matches: 8. This CDR3 reads CASSRRLAGGVTDTQYF. CDR3 coding DNA: TGTGCCAGCAGCCGTCGACTAGCGGGGGGGGTAACAGATACGCAGTATTTT.